The next 23 T cell receptor beta chains were all read from a single sample in a study of T cells in Graves' hyperthyroidism and ophthalmopathy. What was amplified from RNA transcripts were TCR beta CDR3 regions. Primed by the HTBI set, a first-round RT-PCR was run on the TCR CDR3. TCRdb passed the multiplex PCR reads through MiXCR, listing each CDR3 protein once. The sample shows fewer than 400,000 distinct CDR3 sequences, around a quarter of them seen only once. The sample taken for sequencing was blood. These receptors all come from a man between 45 and 60 years old with Graves' hyperthyroidism.

Written as DNA, the CDR3 is TGCAGCGTGGGGACAGGGACTCACGAGCAGTACTTC. Protein product: CSVGTGTHEQYF. V usage is TRBV29-1 and J usage is TRBJ2-7; the match to TRBD1 covers 9 bases. Germline trimming cut 6 bases from V and 5 bases from J; bases unmatched to any gene: 5. CDR1 is SQVTM, CDR2 ANQGSEA, per germline. The CDR3 length is 12 residues.

This chain connects TRBV29-1 to TRBJ2-6, with no clear D. CDR3 size: 13 residues. Germline CDR1 SQVTM, CDR2 ANQGSEA. The V end was cut by 2 bases, the J end by 2 bases, with 4 bases between. The CDR3 coding sequence is TGCAGCGTTGAACAACCTGGGGCCAACGTCCTGACTTTC. Translation gives CSVEQPGANVLTF.

This clonotype has a handful of counts. The chain links TRBV6-6 to TRBJ2-1; maybe TRBD2 (6 bases). Germline values: CDR1 MNHNY, CDR2 SVGAGI (reference sequence). V was pared by 2 bases and J by 2 bases, with 10 bases between. There are 15 residues in the CDR3. The CDR3 nucleotides read TGTGCCAGCAGTTACGGGAGGCCAGCCTACAATGAGCAGTTCTTC. Its translation: CASSYGRPAYNEQFF.

This clonotype was picked up many times. The V and J genes are TRBV28 and TRBJ2-1; TRBD2 aligns across 8 bases. V lost 3 bases and J lost 7; bases outside the gene matches: 5. The CDR3 spans 14 residues. The germline CDR1 and CDR2 sequences are MDHEN and SYDVKM. The CDR3 region has the DNA TGTGCCAGCAGTTTGAACGGGAGGGGAAATGAGCAGTTCTTC. Residues: CASSLNGRGNEQFF.

As for this clonotype: A much larger clone lies a single base off, so this may be a read error. The chain is built from TRBV28 and TRBJ1-1; no definite D call. Germline assignment: CDR1 MDHEN and CDR2 SYDVKM. This CDR3 is 12 amino acids long. Trimming took off 2 bases at V and 4 bases at J, with 5 bases between the two ends. The CDR3 DNA reads TGTGCCAGCAGTTTACCCGCCACTGAAGCTTTCTTT. Encoded protein: CASSLPATEAFF.

This clonotype was observed at least ten times. The chain recombines TRBV12-3 or TRBV12-4 with TRBJ1-4; D gene unclear. V was cut by 1 base and J by 5 bases, with 5 bases left in between. This CDR3 has 13 residues. Here the CDR3 DNA reads TGTGCCAGCAGTTTAGGGCAGAATGAAAAACTGTTTTTT. Its translation: CASSLGQNEKLFF.

This clonotype was picked up a small number of times. The V gene is TRBV11-2, the J gene TRBJ2-7; D not resolved. V was cut by 0 bases and J by 9 bases, with 9 bases left in between. CDR3 size: 12 residues. Germline V gives CDR1 SGHAT, CDR2 FQNNGV. For the CDR3, the DNA is TGTGCCAGCAGCTTAGAGGCCCGAAGGCAGTACTTC. Translated: CASSLEARRQYF.

This chain joins TRBV12-3 or TRBV12-4 and TRBJ1-1; D is uncertain. The CDR3 totals 13 residues. Trimming removed 6 bases at V and 0 bases at J, with 8 bases between. The CDR3 spells CASRPTLNTEAFF. As DNA, the CDR3 is TGTGCCAGCAGGCCAACGTTGAACACTGAAGCTTTCTTT.

In its sample, this clonotype was seen a few times. This sequence joins TRBV5-5 and TRBJ1-5; D is ambiguous. Germline-derived CDR1 and CDR2 are SGHKS and YYEKEE (reference sequence). CDR3 length: 13 amino acids. V was clipped by 4 bases and J by 5 bases, with 10 bases between them. CDR3 nucleotide sequence: TGTGCCAGCAGCCGAACGTCTGATCAGCCCCAGCATTTT. This encodes CASSRTSDQPQHF.

In its sample, this clonotype was seen many times. This rearrangement joins TRBV7-2 to TRBJ2-1; unclear D gene. V was trimmed by 5 bases and J by 8 bases, leaving 19 bases between them. CDR1 and CDR2 from the germline V gene are SGHTA and FQGNSA. CDR3 length: 15 residues. As DNA, the CDR3 is TGTGCCAGCAGCCTAAAACCGACTGGCAAGTATGAGCAGTTCTTC. This sequence encodes CASSLKPTGKYEQFF.

The chain recombines TRBV20-1 with TRBJ1-3; 8 bases agree with TRBD1. CDR3 length equals 15 residues. In germline, CDR1 is DFQATT, CDR2 SNEGSKA (reference sequence). J gave up 0 bases and V 2 bases, and 3 bases lay outside the gene matches. The CDR3 DNA is TGCAGTGCTAGACCCGGACAGGGCTCTGGAAACACCATATATTTT. This gives the protein CSARPGQGSGNTIYF.

This clonotype has only a few counts. The chain uses TRBV20-1 and TRBJ2-5; possibly TRBD1 or TRBD2 for D (5 bases each). The V gene's germline CDR1 is DFQATT and CDR2 SNEGSKA (reference sequence). Trimming stripped 7 bases from V and 1 base from J, with 19 bases between. The CDR3 loop spans 15 amino acids. The CDR3 region has the DNA TGCAGTGTTAAGGGACGGGGCACGTCCCAAGAGACCCAGTACTTC. Protein sequence: CSVKGRGTSQETQYF.

The rearrangement uses TRBV30 and TRBJ1-2, with unresolved D. Germline CDR1 and CDR2: GTSNPN and SVGIG (reference sequence). This CDR3 is 15 amino acids long. V was cut by 4 bases and J by 1 base, with 16 bases left in between. The CDR3 bases are TGTGCCTGGACAAGAATTGGGCAGTTTAACTATGGCTACACCTTC. Translating gives CAWTRIGQFNYGYTF.

The chain joins TRBV6-2 or TRBV6-3 to TRBJ1-2; D remains unclear. V was clipped by 0 bases and J by 7 bases, with 9 bases between them. Germline V lookup: CDR1 MNHEY, CDR2 SVGEGT. The CDR3 sequence is 13 residues long. The CDR3 DNA is TGTGCCAGCAGTTACTCGACCCTTGGTGGCTACACCTTC. It codes for CASSYSTLGGYTF.

On this clonotype itself: A read error may account for a junction end that differs from germline. This sequence joins TRBV7-3 and TRBJ2-7; TRBD2 is a possible D gene (6 bases). Germline V gives CDR1 SGHTA, CDR2 FQGTGA. The CDR3 contains 18 residues. As DNA, the CDR3 is TGCGCCAGCAGCCAAGAAGGAGGGATAACAAGTTTACCCTACGAGCAGTACTTC. Encoded protein: CASSQEGGITSLPYEQYF.

The J gene is TRBJ1-1, the V gene TRBV7-3; D not certain. Per the germline V gene, CDR1 is SGHTA and CDR2 is FQGTGA. The CDR3 consists of 16 residues. The V end was cut by 6 bases, the J end by 1 base, with 18 bases between. The CDR3: CASSSSGKNRNTEAFF. The CDR3 DNA sequence: TGTGCCAGCAGTTCATCCGGGAAAAATAGGAACACTGAAGCTTTCTTT. Full variable domain (rest looked up from reference TRBV7-3 and TRBJ1-1): GAGVSQTPSNKVTEKGKYVELRCDPISGHTALYWYRQSLGQGPEFLIYFQGTGAADDSGLPNDRFFAVRPEGSVSTLKIQRTERGDSAVYLCASSSSGKNRNTEAFFGQGTRLTVV.

This clonotype was counted between two and nine times. The chain employs TRBV7-9 and TRBJ2-5; TRBD2 aligns across 8 bases. The V gene end was trimmed by 0 bases and the J gene end by 4 bases; junction bases not matched to a gene: 13. The V gene's germline CDR1 is SEHNR and CDR2 FQNEAQ (reference sequence). The CDR3 is made up of 18 amino acids. CDR3 loop: CASSLASLKRGGRETQYF. The CDR3 coding sequence is TGTGCCAGCAGCTTAGCATCTCTAAAACGGGGGGGACGAGAGACCCAGTACTTC. Together with reference TRBV7-9 and TRBJ2-5, the CDR3 gives the full variable domain: DTGVSQNPRHKITKRGQNVTFRCDPISEHNRLYWYRQTLGQGPEFLTYFQNEAQLEKSRLLSDRFSAERPKGSFSTLEIQRTEQGDSAMYLCASSLASLKRGGRETQYFGPGTRLLVL.

The chain joins TRBV20-1 to TRBJ2-2; D is unresolved. Trimming stripped 1 base from V and 1 base from J, with 7 bases between. CDR3 size: 14 residues. Germline CDR1 is DFQATT and CDR2 is SNEGSKA (reference sequence). The CDR3 DNA is TGCAGTGCTAGAGCAAGGGAGAACACCGGGGAGCTGTTTTTT. It yields the protein CSARARENTGELFF.

V and J are TRBV15 and TRBJ2-7, with 7 bases fitting TRBD1. Per the germline V gene, CDR1 is LNHNV and CDR2 is YYDKDF (reference sequence). J lost 7 bases, V lost 4 bases, and 10 bases had no gene match. CDR3 length equals 14 residues. CDR3 region: CATSISTGRREQYF. DNA of the CDR3: TGTGCCACCAGCATTTCGACAGGGCGGCGGGAGCAGTACTTC.

J is TRBJ2-5 and V is TRBV28; a possible D gene is TRBD2 (5 bases). The CDR3 length is 15 residues. V lost 3 bases and J lost 2, with 13 bases in between. CDR1 MDHEN and CDR2 SYDVKM come from the germline V gene. The CDR3 sequence: CASSLSETTQETQYF. The CDR3 region has the DNA TGTGCCAGCAGTTTGAGCGAGACTACACAAGAGACCCAGTACTTC.

This clonotype has only a few counts. The V gene is TRBV5-6, the J gene TRBJ2-3; perhaps TRBD1 as D (6 bases). The germline V and J ends were trimmed by 6 bases and 8 bases, with 22 bases remaining between them. The germline CDR1 and CDR2 sequences are SGHDT and YYEEEE. The CDR3 is 15 amino acids. In DNA form, the CDR3 reads TGTGCCAGCACGCCACAGGGAGCCAGTCCCGGTACGCAGTATTTT. It specifies CASTPQGASPGTQYF.

In DNA, the CDR3 is TGCAGTGCTAGAGTGGACGGTTCCTACGAGCAGTACTTC. It yields the protein CSARVDGSYEQYF. The V and J genes are TRBV20-1 and TRBJ2-7; D unclear. CDR1 DFQATT and CDR2 SNEGSKA come from the germline V gene (reference sequence). This CDR3 region has 13 residues. V was pared by 1 base and J by 1 base, with 8 bases between.

This clonotype was detected many times. This sequence joins TRBV20-1 and TRBJ2-5; tentatively, D is TRBD1 (6 bases). The germline V gene has CDR1 DFQATT and CDR2 SNEGSKA (reference sequence). Trimming removed 6 bases at V and 5 bases at J, with 19 bases between. The CDR3 contains 14 residues. This CDR3 is CSARDLGGSETQYF. The CDR3, as DNA: TGCAGTGCCCGCGATCTTGGGGGCAGTGAGACCCAGTACTTC.